Each of the 27 T cell receptor beta chains below was sequenced from the same sample in a study of T cell responses to AZD1222 COVID-19 vaccine. Profiled with immunoSEQ multiplex PCR; TCRdb holds only in-frame clones, not every one. The data show 73,000 or so clones, about 87% seen once. This sample comprised peripheral blood, obtained on day 0 of AZD1222 vaccination. Receptor source: an adult in good health.

The V gene is TRBV3-1 (or the pseudogene TRBV3-2), the J gene TRBJ1-6; a possible D gene is TRBD1 (5 bases). CDR1 is LGHDT, CDR2 YNNKEL, per germline (reference sequence). With 0 bases removed from V and 0 bases from J, the gap between germline ends came to 21 bases. This CDR3 is built from 21 residues. The CDR3 region is CASSQDRSQRGVSSYNSPLHF. CDR3 coding DNA: TGTGCCAGCAGCCAAGATAGGTCACAGCGAGGGGTGAGCTCCTATAATTCACCCCTCCACTTT.

This clone was seen only once. The chain uses TRBV21-1 and TRBJ2-1; the table's TRBD2 call for D was not verified on the DNA. TRBV21-1 is tagged as a pseudogene. The CDR3 totals 14 residues. CDR3 amino acids: CASTAWTSGIEQFF. The CDR3 DNA reads as TGTGCCAGCACCGCCTGGACTAGCGGGATCGAGCAGTTCTTC.

The chain is built from TRBV12-3 or TRBV12-4 and TRBJ1-1; 7 nucleotides agree with TRBD1. V shed 8 bases and J 11 bases; nucleotides not matched to a gene: 8. The CDR3 loop spans 11 amino acids. The CDR3 loop reads CASQEGALAFF. The CDR3, as DNA: TGTGCCAGCCAAGAGGGGGCTCTGGCTTTCTTT.

The chain joins TRBV20-1 to TRBJ2-5, with 14 bases identical to TRBD2. CDR1 and CDR2 (germline): DFQATT, SNEGSKA (reference sequence). The V and J ends lost 3 bases and 9 bases, in that order; junction bases with no gene match: 12. This CDR3 contains 16 residues. The CDR3 spells CSASPPGLAGENSQYF. In nucleotides, the CDR3 is TGCAGTGCTAGTCCACCGGGACTAGCGGGAGAGAACTCCCAGTACTTC.

This sequence joins TRBV5-1 and TRBJ2-5; TRBD2 is a possible D gene (5 bases). Trimming left V 8 bases short and J 0 bases short, with 14 bases between. From germline, CDR1 is SGHRS and CDR2 YFSETQ. The CDR3 has 14 amino acids. CDR3 DNA sequence: TGCGCCAGTAACCGGGGTTCGTACCAAGAGACCCAGTACTTC. Amino acid sequence: CASNRGSYQETQYF.

The CDR3 region is CASRLAGWKVSSTDTQYF. CDR3 bases: TGCGCCAGCAGACTAGCGGGATGGAAGGTGAGTAGCACAGATACGCAGTATTTT. This chain links TRBV5-1 with TRBJ2-3, with TRBD2 matching over 10 bases. CDR1 and CDR2 (germline): SGHRS, YFSETQ. The CDR3 consists of 18 residues. The J segment lost 0 bases and the V segment lost 5 bases, leaving 12 bases of the junction unmatched.

CDR3 residues: CASSDGQGAQETQYF. CDR3 nucleotide sequence: TGTGCCAGCTCAGACGGGCAGGGGGCCCAAGAGACCCAGTACTTC. The chain carries TRBV18 and TRBJ2-5; TRBD1 matches 8 bases. CDR3 length: 15 amino acids. CDR1 and CDR2 from the germline V gene are KGHSH and LQKENI. J was trimmed by 1 base and V by 5 bases; bases with no gene match: 6. Complete variable domain (other parts from reference TRBV18 and TRBJ2-5): NAGVMQNPRHLVRRRGQEARLRCSPMKGHSHVYWYRQLPEEGLKFMVYLQKENIIDESGMPKERFSAEFPKEGPSILRIQQVVRGDSAAYFCASSDGQGAQETQYFGPGTRLLVL.

The chain is built from TRBV28 and TRBJ1-5; 7 bases line up with TRBD1. The CDR3 consists of 15 residues. Germline V gene data show CDR1 as MDHEN and CDR2 as SYDVKM. V gave up 5 bases and J gave up 1 base; unmatched junction bases: 5. Here the CDR3 reads CASSPTGPSNQPQHF. In DNA, the CDR3 is TGTGCCAGCAGTCCGACAGGGCCGAGCAATCAGCCCCAGCATTTT.

The chain carries TRBV12-5 and TRBJ1-2; 9 bases agree with TRBD1. This CDR3 has 13 residues. The germline V gene encodes CDR1 LGHNT and CDR2 FRNRAP. The J segment lost 2 bases and the V segment lost 5 bases, leaving 0 bases of the junction unmatched. CDR3 protein: CASGGTGNYGYTF. The CDR3 DNA reads TGTGCTAGTGGTGGGACAGGGAACTATGGCTACACCTTC.

The chain has TRBV12-3 or TRBV12-4 and TRBJ1-2; no firm D call. The ends were cut back, 1 base at V and 1 base at J, with 1 base in the middle. CDR3 length: 12 residues. The CDR3 is CASSLDNYGYTF. Here the CDR3 DNA reads TGTGCCAGCAGTTTAGATAACTATGGCTACACCTTC.

The chain carries TRBV20-1 and TRBJ1-2; TRBD1 might be the D (5 bases). Trimming took off 4 bases at V and 6 bases at J, with 6 bases between the two ends. The CDR3 is 10 amino acids. The germline V gene encodes CDR1 DFQATT and CDR2 SNEGSKA (reference sequence). The CDR3 protein is CSAKGDGYTF. The CDR3 region has the DNA TGCAGTGCTAAAGGGGATGGCTACACCTTC.

The chain carries TRBV5-1 and TRBJ2-2; 8 bases align to TRBD1. V shed 4 bases and J 4 bases; nucleotides not matched to a gene: 3. CDR1 and CDR2 from the germline V gene are SGHRS and YFSETQ. The CDR3 runs to 14 residues. CDR3 in amino acids: CASSGQGGTGELFF. The CDR3, as DNA: TGCGCCAGCAGCGGACAGGGAGGCACCGGGGAGCTGTTTTTT.

V is TRBV7-9 and J is TRBJ2-2, with D maybe TRBD1 (5 bases). V was pared by 5 bases and J by 11 bases, with 9 bases between. The V gene's germline CDR1 is SEHNR and CDR2 FQNEAQ (reference sequence). This CDR3 has 11 amino acids. CDR3 amino acids: CASSSQGELFF. For the CDR3, the DNA is TGTGCCAGCAGCAGCCAGGGAGAGCTGTTTTTT.

This chain joins TRBV3-1 (or the pseudogene TRBV3-2) and TRBJ2-5; no clear D. Germline V gene lookup returns CDR1 LGHDT and CDR2 YNNKEL (reference sequence). This CDR3 region has 15 residues. V dropped 1 base and J dropped 2 bases, with 11 bases sitting between them. In nucleotides, the CDR3 is TGTGCCAGCAGCCAAGGGCAACTACCTCAAGAGACCCAGTACTTC. This translates into CASSQGQLPQETQYF.

V gene TRBV12-3 or TRBV12-4 combines with J gene TRBJ2-7; D not certain. Trimming took 6 bases from V and 5 from J, leaving 11 bases between them. The CDR3 loop spans 12 amino acids. The CDR3 spells CASSWGSDEQYF. The CDR3 bases are TGTGCCAGCAGCTGGGGATCTGACGAGCAGTACTTC.

This clone was recorded only once. The chain recombines TRBV5-4 with TRBJ2-1, with 8 bases matching TRBD2. Germline V lookup: CDR1 SGHNT, CDR2 YYREEE (reference sequence). The CDR3 covers 17 residues. Trimming took 1 base from V and 4 from J; bases not matched to a gene: 10. This CDR3 reads CASSLSSGGGLYNEQFF. Here the CDR3 DNA reads TGTGCCAGCAGCTTGAGTAGTGGCGGGGGGCTTTACAATGAGCAGTTCTTC.

This clone was seen just once. V and J are TRBV2 and TRBJ2-2; the D gene could be TRBD1 or TRBD2 (7 bases each). This CDR3 spans 15 amino acids. V was trimmed by 10 bases and J by 0 bases, leaving 15 bases between them. The germline CDR1 and CDR2 sequences are SNHLY and FYNNEI. The chain's CDR3 is CATTRGTANTGELFF. CDR3 coding DNA: TGTGCCACCACGCGGGGGACAGCGAACACCGGGGAGCTGTTTTTT.

In DNA, the CDR3 is TGTGCCAGTAGTACCCCGAACAATCAGCCCCAGCATTTT. Encoded protein: CASSTPNNQPQHF. This chain joins TRBV19 and TRBJ1-5, with D unresolved. The germline V gene has CDR1 LNHDA and CDR2 SQIVND (reference sequence). The CDR3 spans 13 residues. V lost 4 bases and J 3 bases, leaving 7 bases between the germline ends.

V gene TRBV9 combines with J gene TRBJ2-5; D may be TRBD1 (6 bases). The CDR3 is made up of 15 amino acids. The V and J ends lost 3 bases and 3 bases respectively, with 15 bases between them. Germline assignment: CDR1 SGDLS and CDR2 YYNGEE. The CDR3 region is CASSAPGTLEETQYF. Written as DNA, the CDR3 is TGTGCCAGCAGCGCCCCCGGGACACTAGAAGAGACCCAGTACTTC.

CDR3 DNA: TGTGCCAGCAGCCATCGGCCATACTTAGCAAAACTGTTTTTT. It specifies CASSHRPYLAKLFF. This chain connects TRBV14 to TRBJ1-4; D is undetermined. Germline V gene lookup returns CDR1 SGHDN and CDR2 FVKESK. Trimming took 3 bases from V and 10 from J, leaving 15 bases between them. The CDR3 extends over 14 amino acids.

The genes are TRBV6-5 and TRBJ2-5, with TRBD2 matching over 7 bases. In germline, CDR1 is MNHEY, CDR2 SVGAGI. The J segment lost 1 base and the V segment lost 8 bases, leaving 4 bases of the junction unmatched. The length of the CDR3 is 13 residues. As DNA, the CDR3 is TGTGCCAGCGGGTGGACTAGCCAAGAGACCCAGTACTTC. Translating gives CASGWTSQETQYF.

The genes are TRBV10-3 and TRBJ2-5, with D unresolved. The CDR3 consists of 14 residues. With 3 bases removed from V and 4 bases from J, the gap between germline ends came to 12 bases. In germline, CDR1 is ENHRY, CDR2 SYGVKD. The CDR3 protein is CAISDVRERETQYF. The DNA for the CDR3 is TGTGCCATCAGTGACGTTAGAGAGCGAGAGACCCAGTACTTC.

The CDR3 nucleotides read TGTGCCAGCAGCTTGGCGGAGGTAGGCCTTGAACTATGGAATTCACCCCTCCACTTT. Its protein is CASSLAEVGLELWNSPLHF. The chain links TRBV5-6 to TRBJ1-6, with D unclear. Trimming took off 0 bases at V and 7 bases at J, with 23 bases between the two ends. CDR1 and CDR2 (germline): SGHDT, YYEEEE. This CDR3 contains 19 residues.

CDR3 sequence (DNA): TGTGCCAGCAGCCGGGGGAGTCAGCCCCAGCATTTT. This sequence encodes CASSRGSQPQHF. The rearrangement links TRBV3-1 (or the pseudogene TRBV3-2) to TRBJ1-5, with D possibly being TRBD1 (5 bases). The length of the CDR3 is 12 residues. Germline V gene data show CDR1 as LGHDT and CDR2 as YNNKEL (reference sequence). V was cut by 4 bases and J by 6 bases, with 7 bases left in between.

Turning to this clone: At one end, the junction sequence differs from germline, possibly due to a read error. The chain couples TRBV9 to TRBJ1-1; 8 bases fit TRBD1. Germline assignment: CDR1 SGDLS and CDR2 YYNGEE. This CDR3 contains 17 residues. CDR3 nucleotide sequence: TGTGCCAGCAGCGTAGAGGACAGGGCGCGTCCGAACTCTGAAGCTTTCTTT. This encodes CASSVEDRARPNSEAFF.

V is TRBV7-3 and J is TRBJ2-5, with no clear D. The CDR3 is 13 residues long. The V gene's germline CDR1 is SGHTA and CDR2 FQGTGA. Deletions cut 2 bases from V and 4 bases from J, with 8 bases between. DNA of the CDR3: TGTGCCAGCAGCTTAGGTCACGGAGAGACCCAGTACTTC. This codes for CASSLGHGETQYF.

CDR3 sequence reads: CASRRGQDTEAFF. CDR3 nucleotides: TGTGCCAGTAGGAGGGGGCAGGACACTGAAGCTTTCTTT. The chain has TRBV2 and TRBJ1-1; 7 nucleotides match TRBD1. The germline V gene encodes CDR1 SNHLY and CDR2 FYNNEI. The ends lost 9 bases at V and 3 bases at J; junction bases unmatched: 7. The CDR3 covers 13 residues.